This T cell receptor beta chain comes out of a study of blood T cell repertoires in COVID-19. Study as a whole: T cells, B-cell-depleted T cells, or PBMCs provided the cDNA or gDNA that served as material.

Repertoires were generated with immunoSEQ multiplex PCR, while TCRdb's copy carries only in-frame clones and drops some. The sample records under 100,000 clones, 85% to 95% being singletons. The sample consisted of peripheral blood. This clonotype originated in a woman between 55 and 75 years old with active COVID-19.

The CDR3 loop is CATPDRDRNNYGYTF. DNA for the CDR3: TGTGCCACCCCTGACAGGGACCGAAACAACTATGGCTACACCTTC. The chain joins TRBV28 to TRBJ1-2; 7 positions match TRBD1. The CDR3 has 15 amino acids. The germline CDR1 and CDR2 sequences are MDHEN and SYDVKM. V shed 10 bases, J shed 2 bases, and the junction held 13 bases outside the gene matches.